This record covers a single T cell receptor beta chain. Primers included in the PCR were 60 Vbeta and 13 Jbeta primers. This table comes from immunoSEQ multiplex PCR, and its TCRdb copy is limited to in-frame clones, with some not included. The table has 120,000 to 150,000 clones, 60% to 80% seen once; the top ten hold 1.7%. Germline-derived CDR1 and CDR2 are LGHNA and YNFKEQ. Between the trimmed V and J ends, which lost 0 bases and 8 bases, there was a span of 10 bases. The CDR3 contains 13 residues. This sample was taken from a study of cytomegalovirus exposure and HLA in healthy donors. Source material: PBMCs. The chain is built from TRBV4-2 and TRBJ1-2; D uncertain. This clonotype was sampled from a woman aged 25-40 years in good health and CMV-seronegative. CDR3 in DNA: TGTGCCAGCAGCCAAGATCGGGAATGGGGCTACACCTTC. Translating gives CASSQDREWGYTF.